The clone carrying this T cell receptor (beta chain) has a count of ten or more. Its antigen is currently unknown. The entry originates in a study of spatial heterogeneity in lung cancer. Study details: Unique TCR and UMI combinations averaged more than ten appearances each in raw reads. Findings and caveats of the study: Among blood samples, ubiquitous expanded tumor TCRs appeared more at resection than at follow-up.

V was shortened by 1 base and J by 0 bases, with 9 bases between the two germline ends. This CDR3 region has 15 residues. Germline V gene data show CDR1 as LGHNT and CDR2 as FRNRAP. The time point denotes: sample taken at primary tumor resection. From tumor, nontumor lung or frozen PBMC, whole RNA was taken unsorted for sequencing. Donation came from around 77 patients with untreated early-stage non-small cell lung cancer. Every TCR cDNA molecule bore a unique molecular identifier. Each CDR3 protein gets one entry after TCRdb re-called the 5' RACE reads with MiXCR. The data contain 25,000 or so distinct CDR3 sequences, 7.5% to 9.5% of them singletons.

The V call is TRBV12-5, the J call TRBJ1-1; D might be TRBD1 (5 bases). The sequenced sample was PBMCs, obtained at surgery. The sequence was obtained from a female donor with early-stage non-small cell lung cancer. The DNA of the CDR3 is TGTGCTAGTGGTTTGGCCGACAGACTGAACACTGAAGCTTTCTTT. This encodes CASGLADRLNTEAFF. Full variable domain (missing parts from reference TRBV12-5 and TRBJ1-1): DARVTQTPRHKVTEMGQEVTMRCQPILGHNTVFWYRQTMMQGLELLAYFRNRAPLDDSGMPKDRFSAEMPDATLATLKIQPSEPRDSAVYFCASGLADRLNTEAFFGQGTRLTVV.